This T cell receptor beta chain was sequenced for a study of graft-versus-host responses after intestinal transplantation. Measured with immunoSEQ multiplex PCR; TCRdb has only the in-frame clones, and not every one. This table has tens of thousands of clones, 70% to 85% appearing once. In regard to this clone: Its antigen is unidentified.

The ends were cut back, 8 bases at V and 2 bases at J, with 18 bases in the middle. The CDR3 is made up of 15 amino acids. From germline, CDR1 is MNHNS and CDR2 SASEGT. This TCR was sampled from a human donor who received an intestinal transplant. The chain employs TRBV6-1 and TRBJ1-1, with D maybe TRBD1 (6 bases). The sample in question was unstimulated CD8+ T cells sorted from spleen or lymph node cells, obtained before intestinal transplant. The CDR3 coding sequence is TGTGCCAGCGGGGGGGAGGCAGGGGAAAACACTGAAGCTTTCTTT. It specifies CASGGEAGENTEAFF.